A selection of T cell receptor beta chains follows, all from one sample in a study of control samples from healthy donors and cancer patients. Produced via immunoSEQ multiplex PCR; TCRdb's table is partial and in-frame only. This table has approximately 190,000 clones, roughly nine tenths appearing once. The material sequenced was blood. Source of these receptors: a man aged 25 to 45 in good health. CDR3s include the opening cysteine and the closing phenylalanine or tryptophan. Fields, in order: D gene, V gene, J gene, clone size, CDR3 DNA, CDR3 protein. The D gene is left open where the match is weak. The listing skips clone size in some rows; elsewhere it reads once, few, many or a size class.

>TRBD1|TRBV7-8|TRBJ2-3|-
TGTGCCAGCAGCTTAGGGACAGGGACAGATACGCAGTATTTT
CASSLGTGTDTQYF
>TRBD1|TRBV7-2|TRBJ2-7|-
TGTGCCAGCAGCTCGGCCGGGACAGGTGTCACCTACGAGCAGTACTTC
CASSSAGTGVTYEQYF
>TRBD1|TRBV16|TRBJ1-1|-
TGTGCCAGCAGCCCTTCTAAAGACAGGGGGCTCACTGAAGCTTTCTTT
CASSPSKDRGLTEAFF
>-|TRBV30|TRBJ1-1|-
TGTGCCTGTGTGTTCGGACAGAGGAACACTGAAGCTTTCTTT
CACVFGQRNTEAFF
>-|TRBV7-9|TRBJ1-2|-
TGTGCCAGCAGCTCGCCGGGACCGCCAGGGGATCCTAACTATGGCTACACCTTC
CASSSPGPPGDPNYGYTF
>-|TRBV12-3/TRBV12-4|TRBJ1-1|-
TGTGCCAGCATATGGCAGGTGGGCACTGAAGCTTTCTTT
CASIWQVGTEAFF
>-|TRBV6-5|TRBJ2-2|-
TGTGCCACCACAGGCTACACCGGGGAGCTGTTTTTT
CATTGYTGELFF
>-|TRBV10-1|TRBJ2-3|-
TGCGCCAGCAGTGAAAGGAAGGAAGACACAGATACGCAGTATTTT
CASSERKEDTDTQYF
>-|TRBV7-6|TRBJ1-1|once
TGTGCCAGCAGCTTAGCTGGGGCGACTGAAGCTTTCTTT
CASSLAGATEAFF
>TRBD1|TRBV19|TRBJ2-7|-
TGTGCCAGTAGTACAACGGGACAGGGCTACGAGCAGTACTTC
CASSTTGQGYEQYF
>-|TRBV6-5|TRBJ2-1|-
TGTGCCAGCAGTTGGGGGGGGGCGTGGGAGCAGTTCTTC
CASSWGGAWEQFF
>TRBD1|TRBV5-8|TRBJ1-2|-
TGTGCCAGCAGCGGAGGGACAGGGGGCAGGGGCTACACCTTC
CASSGGTGGRGYTF
>-|TRBV29-1|TRBJ1-5|-
TGCAGCGTTGGAGATTTAGGCAATCAGCCCCAGCATTTT
CSVGDLGNQPQHF
>TRBD2|TRBV5-8|TRBJ2-3|once
TGTGCCAGCAGCCCGCGGGGGGAAAGCACAGATACGCAGTATTTT
CASSPRGESTDTQYF
>-|TRBV5-1|TRBJ1-4|-
TGCGCCAGCAGCTTCACTCCGGGGGCTAATGAAAAACTGTTTTTT
CASSFTPGANEKLFF
>-|TRBV5-4|TRBJ1-5|-
TGTGCCAGCAGCTTGGAAGGATCTCTAACGGGTCAGCCCCAGCATTTT
CASSLEGSLTGQPQHF
>-|TRBV19|TRBJ2-2|-
TGTGCCAGTATCCGGACAGCTAACACCGGGGAGCTGTTTTTT
CASIRTANTGELFF
>-|TRBV6-5|TRBJ1-2|-
TGTGCCAGCAGTTACTCGGCGCCGGGGGCTCGGGGCTACACCTTC
CASSYSAPGARGYTF
>TRBD1|TRBV7-6|TRBJ1-1|-
TGTGCCAGCAGCTTATCACAGGGGGCGGTCACTGAAGCTTTCTTT
CASSLSQGAVTEAFF
>-|TRBV11-2|TRBJ2-7|-
TGTGCCAGCGGGCCCTACCGGGGGCCCTACGAGCAGTACTTC
CASGPYRGPYEQYF
>TRBD1|TRBV4-1|TRBJ1-1|-
TGCGCCAGCAGCCAAGGGACAGGGATGAACACTGAAGCTTTCTTT
CASSQGTGMNTEAFF
>-|TRBV20-1|TRBJ2-1|-
TGCAGTGCTAGTGGGGGAATGCGGGGAGCTCTGTGGAATGAGCAGTTCTTC
CSASGGMRGALWNEQFF
>-|TRBV5-1|TRBJ1-6|once
TGCGCCAGCAGCTTGGCCGGGGTTAATTCACCCCTCCACTTT
CASSLAGVNSPLHF
>TRBD1|TRBV6-5|TRBJ1-1|-
TGTGCCAGCACCTCGGGGGACAGAGCTTTCTTT
CASTSGDRAFF
>-|TRBV24-1|TRBJ2-3|-
TGTGCCACCAGTGATTTGCGAACAGCTAGCACAGATACGCAGTATTTT
CATSDLRTASTDTQYF
>TRBD1|TRBV7-9|TRBJ1-2|-
TGTGCCAGCAGCGGCTTAGGGACAGGGGATTATGGCTACACCTTC
CASSGLGTGDYGYTF
>-|TRBV20-1|TRBJ1-3|-
TGCAGTGCTAGTTATCGGGCCGAGGTGAAGGCTGGAAACACCATATATTTT
CSASYRAEVKAGNTIYF
>-|TRBV29-1|TRBJ1-5|few
TGCAGCGTTGAATCCGGGGAAGGTCAGCCCCAGCATTTT
CSVESGEGQPQHF
>-|TRBV27|TRBJ1-5|once
TGTGCCAGCAGCGCGGGGGGGGGTCAGCCCCAGCATTTT
CASSAGGGQPQHF
>-|TRBV30|TRBJ1-5|-
TGTGCCTGGAGTCCCGGGAGAGACCAGCCCCAGCATTTT
CAWSPGRDQPQHF
>-|TRBV4-1|TRBJ1-1|-
TGCGCCAGCAGCCAATACCCCCGGTGGAACACTGAAGCTTTCTTT
CASSQYPRWNTEAFF
>TRBD1|TRBV28|TRBJ1-1|-
TGTGCCAGCAGTCCGAGGACAGGGGCCTTGAGAACTGAAGCTTTCTTT
CASSPRTGALRTEAFF
>TRBD1|TRBV14|TRBJ2-1|-
TGTGCCAGCAGCCTCACGGGACAGGGGATTCGGGGTGAGCAGTTCTTC
CASSLTGQGIRGEQFF
>-|TRBV19|TRBJ1-1|-
TGTGCCACAGCCCGGGGCGGACGCTCTGAAGCTTTCTTT
CATARGGRSEAFF
>TRBD2|TRBV6-5|TRBJ2-1|-
TGTGCCAGCAGAGGAGCTAGCGGGGCTACATCTCGGCTGTTCTTC
CASRGASGATSRLFF
>-|TRBV6-5|TRBJ2-1|-
TGTGCCAGCAGGATAGGTGTCGAGCAGTTCTTC
CASRIGVEQFF
>TRBD1|TRBV5-1|TRBJ2-2|-
TGCGCCAGCAGCTTGGTACAGGGGAGGAACACCGGGGAGCTGTTTTTT
CASSLVQGRNTGELFF
>-|TRBV3-1/TRBV3-2|TRBJ1-5|-
TGTGCCAGCAACCCGGGGAAGCTCGCCTGTGGCAATCAGCCCCAGCATTTT
CASNPGKLACGNQPQHF
>-|TRBV12-5|TRBJ1-3|-
TGTGCTAGTGGTTCGCTGGGGGTGGGGCTCTCTGGAAACACCATATATTTT
CASGSLGVGLSGNTIYF
>-|TRBV19|TRBJ1-4|-
TGTGCCAGTAATCTGGGGGCTAATGAAAAACTGTTTTTT
CASNLGANEKLFF
>-|TRBV7-6|TRBJ2-3|-
TGTGCCAGCAGCCTACTTCCCACAGATACGCAGTATTTT
CASSLLPTDTQYF
>-|TRBV7-8|TRBJ2-6|-
TGTGCCAGCAGCAAAGGACTCTCTGGGGCCAACGTCCTGACTTTC
CASSKGLSGANVLTF
>-|TRBV6-2/TRBV6-3|TRBJ1-5|-
TGTGCCAGCAGTTCCCGAGCGGGCCTGGGGCAGCCCCAGCATTTT
CASSSRAGLGQPQHF
>TRBD1|TRBV3-1/TRBV3-2|TRBJ1-2|-
TGTGCCAGCAGCCAGGCCGGGACAGGGGGGAGTTTTGGCTACACCTTC
CASSQAGTGGSFGYTF
>-|TRBV4-1|TRBJ1-5|-
TGCGCCAGCAGCCAAGATCTTTCCCAGGGCCGCCAGCCCCAGCATTTT
CASSQDLSQGRQPQHF
>-|TRBV27|TRBJ2-3|-
TGTGCCAGCAGTTTAGCTCTGCCCACAGATACGCAGTATTTT
CASSLALPTDTQYF
>TRBD2|TRBV5-4|TRBJ2-1|-
TGTGCCAGCAGCTTAAAGCGGGGGGCCACCAATGAGCAGTTCTTC
CASSLKRGATNEQFF
>-|TRBV2|TRBJ1-4|-
TGTGCCAGCAGTGTGGGGGGAGAAGCAACTAATGAAAAACTGTTTTTT
CASSVGGEATNEKLFF
>-|TRBV7-9|TRBJ2-6|-
TGTGCCAGCAGCATACTACAGCCGGGGGCCAACGTCCTGACTTTC
CASSILQPGANVLTF
>-|TRBV5-6|TRBJ2-1|-
TGTGCCAGCAGCTTGTACTGGAGAGGTGAGCAGTTCTTC
CASSLYWRGEQFF
>TRBD1|TRBV4-2|TRBJ1-6|-
TGTGCCAGCAGCCAAGACCAGACAGGGATCTATAATTCACCCCTCCACTTT
CASSQDQTGIYNSPLHF
>TRBD1|TRBV5-6|TRBJ1-6|-
TGTGCCAGCAGCTCGGACAGGGCCCGGCGGAGCGCTTCTTCACCCCTCCACTTT
CASSSDRARRSASSPLHF
>TRBD1|TRBV12-3/TRBV12-4|TRBJ1-5|-
TGTGCCAGCACCGGGACAGGGAGGCAGCCCCAGCATTTT
CASTGTGRQPQHF
>-|TRBV7-2|TRBJ1-1|-
TGTGCCAGCGACACTAGTCAGGGCAGCACTGAAGCTTTCTTT
CASDTSQGSTEAFF
>-|TRBV5-6|TRBJ2-7|-
TGTGCCAGCAGCTTCAGCTCCTACGAGCAGTACTTC
CASSFSSYEQYF
>-|TRBV12-5|TRBJ2-2|-
TGTGCTAGTGGGTCTTGGGGGGCGCAGGGCACCGGGGAGCTGTTTTTT
CASGSWGAQGTGELFF
>-|TRBV29-1|TRBJ2-5|-
TGCAGCGTTGGGACCCCACCGGGGCAAGAGACCCAGTACTTC
CSVGTPPGQETQYF